These T cell receptor beta chains were read from a single sample in a study of cytomegalovirus exposure and HLA in healthy donors. Some clones are missing from TCRdb's copy, which holds only in-frame ones; the method was immunoSEQ multiplex PCR. The sample holds 90,000 to 150,000 clones; roughly four fifths are singletons and the top ten take approximately 3.5%. Sequencing used PBMCs. The receptors shown here come from a woman under 40 in good health and CMV-seropositive. The CDR3 runs from the conserved cysteine through the conserved F or W. D genes are given only for firm matches. The size field is filled for only some rows; it gives once, few, many or a size class.

CDR3 DNA,CDR3 protein,CDR3 length,V gene,J gene,D gene,clone size
TGCGCCAGCAGCCAAGGGACAGGAGAGACCCAGTACTTC,CASSQGTGETQYF,13,TRBV4-3,TRBJ2-5,TRBD1,few
TGTGCCAGCAGTTACGGGGGGGTTTACAATGAGCAGTTCTTC,CASSYGGVYNEQFF,14,TRBV6-6,TRBJ2-1,TRBD2,once
TGTGCCAGCAGTTACTCTGCAGGGGCCGGTGGCTACACCTTC,CASSYSAGAGGYTF,14,TRBV6-5,TRBJ1-2,NA,NA
TGTGCCAGCTCACCACAGACGACCGGGACAGGGTCGAACGAGCAGTACTTC,CASSPQTTGTGSNEQYF,17,TRBV18,TRBJ2-7,TRBD1,NA
TGTGCCAGCAGGCCCGGGACTTCTGAAGAGACCCAGTACTTC,CASRPGTSEETQYF,14,TRBV7-7,TRBJ2-5,NA,NA
TGTGCCAGCAGCTTACCGCGGGGGTCCGGTAAGGAGCAGTTCTTC,CASSLPRGSGKEQFF,15,TRBV5-6,TRBJ2-1,TRBD2,once
TGTGCCAGCAGCCGAGGGACTAGCGGCACCTACAATGAGCAGTTCTTC,CASSRGTSGTYNEQFF,16,TRBV2,TRBJ2-1,TRBD2,NA
TGTGCCAGCAGCGAAATTGGAGGGACCGGGGAGCTGTTTTTT,CASSEIGGTGELFF,14,TRBV7-3,TRBJ2-2,NA,once
TGTGCCAGCAGTTTCGACAGTGTTAACTATGGCTACACCTTC,CASSFDSVNYGYTF,14,TRBV28,TRBJ1-2,NA,NA
TGTGCCAGCAGCCAAGACTCCAAGCTCTACGAGCAGTACTTC,CASSQDSKLYEQYF,14,TRBV4-2,TRBJ2-7,NA,NA
TGTGCCAGCAGCCCTAACCGAGAGACCCAGTACTTC,CASSPNRETQYF,12,TRBV11-2,TRBJ2-5,NA,NA
TGTGCCATCAGTGGACAGGGGCCGACCTACGAGCAGTACTTC,CAISGQGPTYEQYF,14,TRBV10-3,TRBJ2-7,TRBD1,NA
TGTGCCAGCAGCCAACAGGGCGACAATTCACCCCTCCACTTT,CASSQQGDNSPLHF,14,TRBV4-2,TRBJ1-6,NA,NA
TGTGCCAGCAGCGCGCAAGAGACCCAGTACTTC,CASSAQETQYF,11,TRBV11-2,TRBJ2-5,NA,NA
TGCGCCAGCAGCTTACTAGCGGGCGAGTACGATGAGCAGTTCTTC,CASSLLAGEYDEQFF,15,TRBV5-1,TRBJ2-1,TRBD2,NA
TGTGCCAGTGGGGGGGGACACCCCTACAATGAGCAGTTCTTC,CASGGGHPYNEQFF,14,TRBV27,TRBJ2-1,NA,NA
TGTGCCAGCAGTTATGGTACTAGCGAAGGGGAGACCCAGTACTTC,CASSYGTSEGETQYF,15,TRBV6-6,TRBJ2-5,TRBD2,NA
TGTGCCAGCAGACCCATCAACAGGGGCGAGCAGTACTTC,CASRPINRGEQYF,13,TRBV7-9,TRBJ2-7,TRBD1,NA
TGTGCCAGCAGCCGACAGGGTATCTACGAGCAGTACTTC,CASSRQGIYEQYF,13,TRBV6-5,TRBJ2-7,TRBD1,once
TGTGCCAGTAGTATAGATCTTCGGGACAGGGGAACCTATAATTCACCCCTCCACTTT,CASSIDLRDRGTYNSPLHF,19,TRBV19,TRBJ1-6,TRBD1,NA
TGCGCCAGCAGTCGGACTATCTCCTATAATTCACCCCTCCACTTT,CASSRTISYNSPLHF,15,TRBV4-1,TRBJ1-6,NA,once
TGTGCCAGCAGCTTAGAACCCATTTTCGGGGAGCAGTACTTC,CASSLEPIFGEQYF,14,TRBV11-2,TRBJ2-7,NA,NA
TGTGCCAGCAGCGACAGTCTAGCCAAAAACATTCAGTACTTC,CASSDSLAKNIQYF,14,TRBV9,TRBJ2-4,NA,NA
TGTGCCAGCAGCCCCACCGGGGGAGTAGCTAACTATGGCTACACCTTC,CASSPTGGVANYGYTF,16,TRBV11-3,TRBJ1-2,NA,NA
TGTGCCAGCAGCTTGGGACAGGGTTCTGAAAAACTGTTTTTT,CASSLGQGSEKLFF,14,TRBV5-4,TRBJ1-4,TRBD1,NA
TGTGCCAGCAGCTTAGTCGTGACTAGCGGGGCCCGGGGGCAGTTCTTC,CASSLVVTSGARGQFF,16,TRBV11-2,TRBJ2-1,TRBD2,NA
TGTGCCAGCAGTTCCACAGGGTTGGGCTACGAGCAGTACTTC,CASSSTGLGYEQYF,14,TRBV28,TRBJ2-7,NA,NA
TGTGCCAGCAGTCTCAGGACAGGTTCAAGCTCTGGGGCCAACGTCCTGACTTTC,CASSLRTGSSSGANVLTF,18,TRBV28,TRBJ2-6,TRBD1,NA
TGCGCCAGCAGGCAGGGGGCGGACTCGTGGGGCTACACCTTC,CASRQGADSWGYTF,14,TRBV5-1,TRBJ1-2,TRBD1,NA
TGCGCCAGCAGCCCCCTGGCCAGGGATTACTCACCCCTCCACTTT,CASSPLARDYSPLHF,15,TRBV4-3,TRBJ1-6,NA,NA
TGTGCCAGTAGTATCCCTGCGGAGTATGGCAATCAGCCCCAGCATTTT,CASSIPAEYGNQPQHF,16,TRBV19,TRBJ1-5,NA,few
TGTGCCAGCAGTGAGATCCCCTATGCAACTAATGAAAAACTGTTTTTT,CASSEIPYATNEKLFF,16,TRBV6-1,TRBJ1-4,NA,NA
TGTGCCTGGATAAACAGGGATAGCTCCTACGAGCAGTACTTC,CAWINRDSSYEQYF,14,TRBV30,TRBJ2-7,NA,few
TGTGCCAGTAGTATGAGCCCTAGTCCTAGCACAGATACGCAGTATTTT,CASSMSPSPSTDTQYF,16,TRBV19,TRBJ2-3,NA,NA
TGTGCCAGCAGTGCTGGGGGGACTAGCGGGGGGTTCCAAGAGACCCAGTACTTC,CASSAGGTSGGFQETQYF,18,TRBV2,TRBJ2-5,TRBD2,NA
TGTGCCAGCAGTTTTGGGGCTGTCGGAAACACCATATATTTT,CASSFGAVGNTIYF,14,TRBV7-9,TRBJ1-3,NA,NA
TGTGCCAGCAGATACGGGGTGACAGATACGCAGTATTTT,CASRYGVTDTQYF,13,TRBV5-6,TRBJ2-3,NA,NA
TGTGCCAGCAGCTTGAGTGGGCTAGCGGGGACAAAAAACATTCAGTACTTC,CASSLSGLAGTKNIQYF,17,TRBV5-4,TRBJ2-4,TRBD2,NA
TGTGCCAGCAGTTTTTCAGGGGGTATTAACACTGAAGCTTTCTTT,CASSFSGGINTEAFF,15,TRBV28,TRBJ1-1,TRBD1,once
TGTGCCAGCAGCCACAGTGGGGCAGCCCCGCCGGATACGCAGTATTTT,CASSHSGAAPPDTQYF,16,TRBV4-2,TRBJ2-3,NA,NA